A single sample is the source of the 18 T cell receptor beta chains below, sequenced in a study of glioma-infiltrating T cells after dendritic cell vaccination. Using immunoSEQ multiplex PCR, the repertoire was profiled, and TCRdb retains in-frame clones only, with some absent. Found here are some 100,000 clones, 85% to 90% of them singletons; the top ten hold roughly 2.9%. Material: blood, obtained before dendritic cell vaccination. Every receptor here comes from a human donor with glioblastoma.

Notes on this clone: Its ends do not fully match the called genes, so a read error is possible. J is TRBJ2-5 and V is TRBV30; TRBD2 might be the D (5 bases). The CDR3 spans 13 residues. Germline CDR1 GTSNPN, CDR2 SVGIG (reference sequence). CDR3 nucleotides: TGTGCCTGGGGTGTAAGCAGAGGGGAGACCCAGTACTTC. Translated: CAWGVSRGETQYF.

A remark on this clone: The junction departs from the called germline gene at one end, perhaps through a read error. V and J are TRBV6-1 and TRBJ1-1, with 7 nucleotides matching TRBD1. CDR3 length: 14 amino acids. CDR1 MNHNS and CDR2 SASEGT come from the germline V gene. The CDR3 nucleotides read TGTGCCGGCAGGGTGGAGACAGGGTCCACTGAAGCTTTCTTT. It codes for CAGRVETGSTEAFF.

Remarks on this clone: The same CDR3 also results from other DNA sequences found in this sample. The J gene is TRBJ2-2, the V gene TRBV7-3; 11 positions match TRBD2. The germline V gene encodes CDR1 SGHTA and CDR2 FQGTGA. The J segment lost 8 bases and the V segment lost 4 bases, leaving 12 bases of the junction unmatched. This CDR3 has 17 amino acids. The CDR3 protein is CASSSDSGRAGNGELFF. The CDR3 nucleotides read TGTGCCAGCAGCTCTGATAGCGGGAGGGCCGGGAATGGGGAGCTGTTTTTT.

This sequence joins TRBV5-1 and TRBJ2-7; 13 bases match TRBD2. CDR3 size: 17 residues. J gave up 1 base and V 0 bases, and 4 bases lay outside the gene matches. Looked up from germline, CDR1 is SGHRS and CDR2 is YFSETQ. The CDR3 region has the DNA TGCGCCAGCAGCTTGGCCACGGGACTAGCGGGATCCTACGAGCAGTACTTC. Translated: CASSLATGLAGSYEQYF.

This rearrangement joins TRBV25-1 to TRBJ1-4, with 12 bases matching TRBD1. The CDR3 totals 16 residues. Germline CDR1 reads MGHDK; CDR2 reads SYGVNS. Trimming cost V 3 bases and J 8 bases; bases outside gene matches: 7. In DNA form, the CDR3 reads TGTGCCAGCAGTGAGGGGACAGGGGGCTTGCGGGAAAAACTGTTTTTT. It translates to CASSEGTGGLREKLFF.

V and J are TRBV5-1 and TRBJ2-5; D unresolved. Germline CDR1 SGHRS, CDR2 YFSETQ. This CDR3 is built from 14 residues. The ends were cut back, 0 bases at V and 2 bases at J, with 8 bases in the middle. This chain's CDR3 is CASSLAGRQETQYF. CDR3 nucleotide sequence: TGCGCCAGCAGCTTGGCCGGTCGTCAAGAGACCCAGTACTTC.

The V gene is TRBV15, the J gene TRBJ2-3; 10 positions match TRBD2. CDR1 and CDR2 from the germline V gene are LNHNV and YYDKDF (reference sequence). The ends lost 8 bases at V and 6 bases at J; junction bases unmatched: 8. This CDR3 contains 14 residues. The CDR3 loop is CATGSGGVWDTQYF. CDR3 DNA: TGTGCCACCGGGAGCGGGGGGGTGTGGGATACGCAGTATTTT.

The V and J genes are TRBV9 and TRBJ2-3, with 10 bases fitting TRBD2. Germline trimming cut 2 bases from V and 0 bases from J; bases unmatched to any gene: 3. The CDR3 extends over 16 amino acids. Germline-derived CDR1 and CDR2 are SGDLS and YYNGEE. Here the CDR3 reads CASSVLGLASTDTQYF. As DNA, the CDR3 is TGTGCCAGCAGCGTGCTGGGACTAGCGAGCACAGATACGCAGTATTTT. The variable domain in full, with the rest retrieved from reference TRBV9 and TRBJ2-3, is DSGVTQTPKHLITATGQRVTLRCSPRSGDLSVYWYQQSLDQGLQFLIQYYNGEERAKGNILERFSAQQFPDLHSELNLSSLELGDSALYFCASSVLGLASTDTQYFGPGTRLTVL.

The chain carries TRBV19 and TRBJ1-5, with D perhaps matching TRBD1 (6 bases). Germline CDR1 and CDR2: LNHDA and SQIVND (reference sequence). The germline V and J ends were trimmed by 3 bases and 4 bases, with 10 bases remaining between them. The CDR3 runs to 14 residues. The CDR3 protein is CASSIRDTNQPQHF. In DNA, the CDR3 is TGTGCCAGTAGTATCCGGGACACTAATCAGCCCCAGCATTTT.

The chain uses TRBV10-2 and TRBJ1-5; D remains ambiguous. Trimming took off 3 bases at V and 1 base at J, with 4 bases between the two ends. Germline V gene sequence: CDR1 WSHSY, CDR2 SAAADI. The CDR3 length is 13 residues. The CDR3 sequence is CASSDQSNQPQHF. Written as DNA, the CDR3 is TGCGCCAGCAGTGACCAGAGCAATCAGCCCCAGCATTTT.

This rearrangement joins TRBV5-6 to TRBJ1-1; no reliable D call. CDR1 is SGHDT and CDR2 is YYEEEE in the germline V gene. The CDR3 is 14 residues long. V was pared by 3 bases and J by 2 bases, with 11 bases between. CDR3 in amino acids: CASSWMRANTEAFF. CDR3 coding DNA: TGTGCCAGCAGCTGGATGCGGGCTAACACTGAAGCTTTCTTT.

The gene calls are TRBV11-3 and TRBJ2-1, with 14 positions matching TRBD2. The V segment lost 5 bases and the J segment 10 bases; nucleotides outside the gene matches: 7. The CDR3 contains 15 residues. Germline lookup yields CDR1 SGHNT and CDR2 YENEEA. CDR3 protein: CASSLRTSGRREQFF. The CDR3 nucleotides are TGTGCCAGCAGCCTCCGGACTAGCGGGAGGCGGGAGCAGTTCTTC.

Written as DNA, the CDR3 is TGTGCCAGCAGGACAGGGGATGGTGGCTACACCTTC. Encoded protein: CASRTGDGGYTF. The chain joins TRBV25-1 to TRBJ1-2; 8 bases are a match to TRBD1. Per the germline V gene, CDR1 is MGHDK and CDR2 is SYGVNS. The V gene end was trimmed by 6 bases and the J gene end by 7 bases; junction bases not matched to a gene: 4. CDR3 size: 12 residues.

The chain uses TRBV7-9 and TRBJ2-5; TRBD2 matches at 9 bases. The ends lost 0 bases at V and 6 bases at J; junction bases unmatched: 8. The CDR3 sequence is 16 residues long. Per the germline V gene, CDR1 is SEHNR and CDR2 is FQNEAQ (reference sequence). The chain's CDR3 is CASSLARGLAGKTQYF. The CDR3 coding sequence is TGTGCCAGCAGCTTAGCCAGAGGGCTAGCGGGGAAGACCCAGTACTTC.

J is TRBJ2-7 and V is TRBV11-1, with 7 nucleotides matching TRBD2. Trimming at V came to 4 bases and at J to 0 bases, leaving 9 bases not matched to a gene. Looked up from germline, CDR1 is SGHAT and CDR2 is FQDESV (reference sequence). The CDR3 has 16 amino acids. The CDR3 nucleotides are TGTGCCAGCAGCTCCCACTCCGGGACTAACTCCTACGAGCAGTACTTC. This sequence encodes CASSSHSGTNSYEQYF.

This sequence joins TRBV18 and TRBJ2-7; 9 bases agree with TRBD1. V shed 4 bases and J 5 bases; nucleotides not matched to a gene: 6. In germline, CDR1 is KGHSH, CDR2 LQKENI. The CDR3 spans 14 residues. In nucleotides, the CDR3 is TGTGCCAGCTCACAACGGACAGGGGAAAACGAGCAGTACTTC. Protein product: CASSQRTGENEQYF.

This clone was detected only once. V gene TRBV7-6 combines with J gene TRBJ2-7, with D maybe TRBD1 (5 bases). V was cut by 5 bases and J by 7 bases, with 18 bases left in between. CDR1 SGHVS and CDR2 FNYEAQ come from the germline V gene. The CDR3 is 14 amino acids. CDR3 sequence: CASSSSQGRGEQYF. The CDR3 DNA reads as TGTGCCAGCAGCAGCTCCCAGGGAAGAGGTGAGCAGTACTTC.

The V and J genes are TRBV7-3 and TRBJ1-1; possible D gene TRBD1, 5 bases. V was shortened by 6 bases and J by 1 base, with 9 bases between the two germline ends. CDR1 and CDR2 (germline): SGHTA, FQGTGA. This CDR3 contains 13 residues. This chain's CDR3 is CASSSGANTEAFF. The CDR3 nucleotides are TGTGCCAGCAGTAGCGGGGCGAACACTGAAGCTTTCTTT.